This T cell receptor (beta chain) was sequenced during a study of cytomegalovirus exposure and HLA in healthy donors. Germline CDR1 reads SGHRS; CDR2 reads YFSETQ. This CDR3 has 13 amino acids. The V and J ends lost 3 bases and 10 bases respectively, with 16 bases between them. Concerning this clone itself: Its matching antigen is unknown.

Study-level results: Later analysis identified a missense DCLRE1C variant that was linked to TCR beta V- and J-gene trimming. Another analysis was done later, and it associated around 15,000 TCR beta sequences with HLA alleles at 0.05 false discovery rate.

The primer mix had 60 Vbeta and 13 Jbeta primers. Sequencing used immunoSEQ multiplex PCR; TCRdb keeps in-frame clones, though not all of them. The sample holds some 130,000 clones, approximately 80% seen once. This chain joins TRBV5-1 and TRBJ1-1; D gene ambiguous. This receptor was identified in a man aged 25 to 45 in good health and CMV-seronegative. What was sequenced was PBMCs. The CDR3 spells CASSSGGSDRAFF. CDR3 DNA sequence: TGCGCCAGCAGCTCGGGCGGGTCGGACCGAGCTTTCTTT.